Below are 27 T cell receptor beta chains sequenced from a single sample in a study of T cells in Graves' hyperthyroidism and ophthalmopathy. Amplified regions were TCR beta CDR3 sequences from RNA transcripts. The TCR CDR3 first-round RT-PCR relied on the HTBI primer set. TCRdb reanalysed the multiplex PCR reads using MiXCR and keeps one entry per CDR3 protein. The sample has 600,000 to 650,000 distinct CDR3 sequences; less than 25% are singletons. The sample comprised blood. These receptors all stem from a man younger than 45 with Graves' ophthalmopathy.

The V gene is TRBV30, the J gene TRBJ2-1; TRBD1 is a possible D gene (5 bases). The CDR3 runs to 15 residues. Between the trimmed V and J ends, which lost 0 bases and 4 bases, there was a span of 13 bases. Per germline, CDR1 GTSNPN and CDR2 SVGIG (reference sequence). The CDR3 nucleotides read TGTGCCTGGAGTGTACAAGGGGTTGATTACAATGAGCAGTTCTTC. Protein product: CAWSVQGVDYNEQFF.

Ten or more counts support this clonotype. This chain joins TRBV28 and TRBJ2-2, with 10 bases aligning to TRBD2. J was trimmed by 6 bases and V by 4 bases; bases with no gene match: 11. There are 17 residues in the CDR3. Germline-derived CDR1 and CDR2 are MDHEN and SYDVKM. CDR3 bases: TGTGCCAGCAGTTCCCGCCGGAGCAGCGGGAGGGCCGGGGAGCTGTTTTTT. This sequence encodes CASSSRRSSGRAGELFF.

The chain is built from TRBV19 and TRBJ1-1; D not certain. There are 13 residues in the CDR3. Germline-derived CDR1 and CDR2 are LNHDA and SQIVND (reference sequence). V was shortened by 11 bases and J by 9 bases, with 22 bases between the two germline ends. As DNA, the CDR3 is TGTGCCGCTCAAGAGGCAGGTCTAACTAAAGCTTTCTTT. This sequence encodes CAAQEAGLTKAFF. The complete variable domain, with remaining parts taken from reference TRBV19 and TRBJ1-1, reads DGGITQSPKYLFRKEGQNVTLSCEQNLNHDAMYWYRQDPGQGLRLIYYSQIVNDFQKGDIAEGYSVSREKKESFPLTVTSAQKNPTAFYLCAAQEAGLTKAFFGQGTRLTVV.

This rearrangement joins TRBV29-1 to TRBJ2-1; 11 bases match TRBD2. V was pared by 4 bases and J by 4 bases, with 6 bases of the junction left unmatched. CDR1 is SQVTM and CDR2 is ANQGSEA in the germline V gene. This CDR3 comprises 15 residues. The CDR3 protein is CSVGSRTSGYNEQFF. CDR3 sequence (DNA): TGCAGCGTTGGCAGTAGGACTAGCGGGTACAATGAGCAGTTCTTC.

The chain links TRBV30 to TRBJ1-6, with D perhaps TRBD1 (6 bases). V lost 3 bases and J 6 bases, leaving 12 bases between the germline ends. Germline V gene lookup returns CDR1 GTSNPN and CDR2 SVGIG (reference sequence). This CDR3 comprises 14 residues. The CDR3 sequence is CAWRRQEINSPLHF. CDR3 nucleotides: TGTGCCTGGAGGAGACAGGAGATTAATTCACCCCTCCACTTT.

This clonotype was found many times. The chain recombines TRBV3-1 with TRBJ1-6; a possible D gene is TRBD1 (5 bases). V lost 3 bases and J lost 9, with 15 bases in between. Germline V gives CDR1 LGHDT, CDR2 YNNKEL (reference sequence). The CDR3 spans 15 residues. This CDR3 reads CASSHSGQGSSPLHF. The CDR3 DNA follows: TGTGCCAGCAGCCACTCCGGACAAGGGAGTTCACCCCTCCACTTT.

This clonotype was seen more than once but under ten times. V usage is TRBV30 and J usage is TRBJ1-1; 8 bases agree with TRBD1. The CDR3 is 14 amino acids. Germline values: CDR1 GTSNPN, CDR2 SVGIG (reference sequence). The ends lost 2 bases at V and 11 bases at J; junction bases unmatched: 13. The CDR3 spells CAWSYGAGGPHAFF. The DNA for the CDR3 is TGTGCCTGGAGTTATGGGGCAGGGGGCCCCCATGCTTTCTTT. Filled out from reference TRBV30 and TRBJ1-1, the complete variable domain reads SQTIHQWPATLVQPVGSPLSLECTVEGTSNPNLYWYRQAAGRGLQLLFYSVGIGQISSEVPQNLSASRPQDRQFILSSKKLLLSDSGFYLCAWSYGAGGPHAFFGQGTRLTVV.

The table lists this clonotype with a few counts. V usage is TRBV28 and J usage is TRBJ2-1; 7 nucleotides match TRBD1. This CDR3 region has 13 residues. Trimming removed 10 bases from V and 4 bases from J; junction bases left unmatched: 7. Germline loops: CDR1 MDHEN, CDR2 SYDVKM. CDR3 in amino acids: CATRGTVYNEQFF. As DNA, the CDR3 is TGTGCCACCCGAGGGACAGTTTACAATGAGCAGTTCTTC.

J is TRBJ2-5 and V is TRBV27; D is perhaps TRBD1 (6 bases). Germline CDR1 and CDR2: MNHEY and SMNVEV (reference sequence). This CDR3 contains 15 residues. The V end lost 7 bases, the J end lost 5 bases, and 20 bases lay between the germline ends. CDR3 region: CASTPSHTGMETQYF. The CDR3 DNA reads TGTGCCAGCACGCCATCCCATACAGGGATGGAGACCCAGTACTTC.

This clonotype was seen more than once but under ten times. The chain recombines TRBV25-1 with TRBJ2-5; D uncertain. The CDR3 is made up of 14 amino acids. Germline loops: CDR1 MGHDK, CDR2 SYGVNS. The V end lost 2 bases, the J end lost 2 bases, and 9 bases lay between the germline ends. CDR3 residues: CASSEEPQQETQYF. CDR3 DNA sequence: TGTGCCAGCAGTGAAGAGCCCCAGCAAGAGACCCAGTACTTC.

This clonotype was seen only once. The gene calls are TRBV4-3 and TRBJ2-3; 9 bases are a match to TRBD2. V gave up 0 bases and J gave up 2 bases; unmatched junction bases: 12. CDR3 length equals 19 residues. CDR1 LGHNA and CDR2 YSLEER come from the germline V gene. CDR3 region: CASSQDNAGGPSPTDTQYF. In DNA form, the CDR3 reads TGCGCCAGCAGCCAAGATAATGCGGGAGGGCCATCTCCCACAGATACGCAGTATTTT.

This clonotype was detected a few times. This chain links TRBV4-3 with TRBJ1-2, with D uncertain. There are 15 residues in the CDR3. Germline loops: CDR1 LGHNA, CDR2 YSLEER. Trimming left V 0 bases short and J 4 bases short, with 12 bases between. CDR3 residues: CASSQDGRTPYGYTF. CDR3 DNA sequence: TGCGCCAGCAGCCAAGATGGTAGGACTCCCTATGGCTACACCTTC.

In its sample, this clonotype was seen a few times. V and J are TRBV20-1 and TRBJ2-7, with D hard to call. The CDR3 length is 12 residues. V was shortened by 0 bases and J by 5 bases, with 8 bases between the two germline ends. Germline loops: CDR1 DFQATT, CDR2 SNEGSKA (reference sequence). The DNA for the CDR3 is TGCAGTGCTAGAGAGGGAATGAACGAGCAGTACTTC. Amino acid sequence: CSAREGMNEQYF.

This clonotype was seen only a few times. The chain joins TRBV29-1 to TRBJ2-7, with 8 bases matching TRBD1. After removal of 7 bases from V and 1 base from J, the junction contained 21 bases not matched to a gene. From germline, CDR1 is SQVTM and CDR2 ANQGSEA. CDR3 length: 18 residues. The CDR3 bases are TGCAGCGGTATCCGCCGGGGACAGGAGAGGAATCGGTCCTACGAGCAGTACTTC. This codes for CSGIRRGQERNRSYEQYF.

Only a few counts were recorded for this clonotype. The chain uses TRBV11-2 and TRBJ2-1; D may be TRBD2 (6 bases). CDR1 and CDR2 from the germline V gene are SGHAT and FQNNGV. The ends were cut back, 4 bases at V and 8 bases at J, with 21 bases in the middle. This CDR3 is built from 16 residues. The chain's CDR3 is CASSSVKGRREDEQFF. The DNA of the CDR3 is TGTGCCAGCAGCTCAGTTAAGGGGAGAAGGGAGGATGAGCAGTTCTTC. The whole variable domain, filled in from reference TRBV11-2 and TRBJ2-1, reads EAGVAQSPRYKIIEKRQSVAFWCNPISGHATLYWYQQILGQGPKLLIQFQNNGVVDDSQLPKDRFSAERLKGVDSTLKIQPAKLEDSAVYLCASSSVKGRREDEQFFGPGTRLTVL.

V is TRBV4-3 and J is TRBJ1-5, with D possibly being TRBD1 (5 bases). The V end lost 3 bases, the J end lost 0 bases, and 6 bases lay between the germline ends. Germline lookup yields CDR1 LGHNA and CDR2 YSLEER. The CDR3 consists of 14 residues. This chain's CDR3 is CASSQDNSNQPQHF. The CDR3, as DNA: TGCGCCAGCAGCCAGGACAATAGCAATCAGCCCCAGCATTTT.

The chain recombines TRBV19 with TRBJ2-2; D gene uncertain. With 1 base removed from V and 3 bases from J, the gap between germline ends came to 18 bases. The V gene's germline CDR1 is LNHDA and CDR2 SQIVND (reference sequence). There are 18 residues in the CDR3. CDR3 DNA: TGTGCCAGTAGTATAGGTGCGGCAGTATCTCTGGACACCGGGGAGCTGTTTTTT. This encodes CASSIGAAVSLDTGELFF.

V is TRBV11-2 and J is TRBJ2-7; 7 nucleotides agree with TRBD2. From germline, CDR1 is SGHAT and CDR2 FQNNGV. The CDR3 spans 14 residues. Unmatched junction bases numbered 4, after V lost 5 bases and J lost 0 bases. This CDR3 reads CASSTSAGSYEQYF. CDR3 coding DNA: TGTGCCAGCAGCACTAGCGCCGGCTCCTACGAGCAGTACTTC.

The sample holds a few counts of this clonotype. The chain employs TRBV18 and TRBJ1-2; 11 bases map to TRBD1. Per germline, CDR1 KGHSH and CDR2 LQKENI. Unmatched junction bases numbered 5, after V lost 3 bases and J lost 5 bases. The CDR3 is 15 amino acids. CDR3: CASSPPGTGGYGYTF. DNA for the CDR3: TGTGCCAGCTCACCCCCCGGGACAGGGGGATATGGCTACACCTTC.

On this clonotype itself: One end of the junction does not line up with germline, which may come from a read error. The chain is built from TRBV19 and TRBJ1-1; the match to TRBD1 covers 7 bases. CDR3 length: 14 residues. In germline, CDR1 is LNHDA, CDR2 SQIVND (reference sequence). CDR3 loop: CASSRQGTNAEAFF. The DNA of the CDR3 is TGTGCCAGTAGTCGACAGGGTACGAACGCTGAAGCTTTCTTT.

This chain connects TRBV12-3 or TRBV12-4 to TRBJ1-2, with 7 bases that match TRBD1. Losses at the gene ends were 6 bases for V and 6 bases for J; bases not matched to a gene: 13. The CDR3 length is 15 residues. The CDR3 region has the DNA TGTGCCAGCAGCCCCGTGGGACAGACATTCGATGGCTACACCTTC. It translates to CASSPVGQTFDGYTF.

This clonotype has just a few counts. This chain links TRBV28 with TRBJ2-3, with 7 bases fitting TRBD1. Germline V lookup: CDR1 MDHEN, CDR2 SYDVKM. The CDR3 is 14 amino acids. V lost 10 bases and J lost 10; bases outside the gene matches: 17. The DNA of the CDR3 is TGTGCCACGTCGGCGTGGGACAGTATCAAAGCGCAGTATTTT. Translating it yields CATSAWDSIKAQYF. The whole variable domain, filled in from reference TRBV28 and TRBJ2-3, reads DVKVTQSSRYLVKRTGEKVFLECVQDMDHENMFWYRQDPGLGLRLIYFSYDVKMKEKGDIPEGYSVSREKKERFSLILESASTNQTSMYLCATSAWDSIKAQYFGPGTRLTVL.

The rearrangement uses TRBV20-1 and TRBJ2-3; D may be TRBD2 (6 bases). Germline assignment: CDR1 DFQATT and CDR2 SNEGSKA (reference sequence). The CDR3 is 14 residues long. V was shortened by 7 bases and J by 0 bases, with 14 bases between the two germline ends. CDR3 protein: CSEGRDSSTDTQYF. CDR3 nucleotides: TGCAGTGAGGGCCGGGACTCGAGCACAGATACGCAGTATTTT.

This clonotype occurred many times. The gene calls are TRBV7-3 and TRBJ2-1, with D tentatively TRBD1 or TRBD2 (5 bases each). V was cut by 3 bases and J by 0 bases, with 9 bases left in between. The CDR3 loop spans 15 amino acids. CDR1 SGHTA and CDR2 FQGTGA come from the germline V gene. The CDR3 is CASSLGDSSYNEQFF. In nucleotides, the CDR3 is TGTGCCAGCAGCTTGGGAGACAGCTCCTACAATGAGCAGTTCTTC.

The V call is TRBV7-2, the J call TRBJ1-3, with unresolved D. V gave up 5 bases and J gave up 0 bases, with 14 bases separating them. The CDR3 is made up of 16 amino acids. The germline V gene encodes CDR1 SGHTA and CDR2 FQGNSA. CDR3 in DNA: TGTGCCAGCAGCCCTTCCATTCTGAGCTCTGGAAACACCATATATTTT. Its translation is CASSPSILSSGNTIYF.

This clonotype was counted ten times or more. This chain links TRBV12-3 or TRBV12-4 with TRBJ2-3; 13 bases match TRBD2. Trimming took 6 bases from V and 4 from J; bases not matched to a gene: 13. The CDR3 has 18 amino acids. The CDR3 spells CASSVPGLAGTRSDTQYF. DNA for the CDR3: TGTGCCAGCAGCGTCCCGGGACTAGCGGGAACGAGGTCAGATACGCAGTATTTT.

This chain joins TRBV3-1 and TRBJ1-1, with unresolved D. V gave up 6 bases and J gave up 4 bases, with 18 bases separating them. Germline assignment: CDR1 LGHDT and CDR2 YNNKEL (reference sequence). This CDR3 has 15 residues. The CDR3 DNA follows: TGTGCCAGCAGGACCTCCTCGTGGAGTCGCACTGAAGCTTTCTTT. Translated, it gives CASRTSSWSRTEAFF.